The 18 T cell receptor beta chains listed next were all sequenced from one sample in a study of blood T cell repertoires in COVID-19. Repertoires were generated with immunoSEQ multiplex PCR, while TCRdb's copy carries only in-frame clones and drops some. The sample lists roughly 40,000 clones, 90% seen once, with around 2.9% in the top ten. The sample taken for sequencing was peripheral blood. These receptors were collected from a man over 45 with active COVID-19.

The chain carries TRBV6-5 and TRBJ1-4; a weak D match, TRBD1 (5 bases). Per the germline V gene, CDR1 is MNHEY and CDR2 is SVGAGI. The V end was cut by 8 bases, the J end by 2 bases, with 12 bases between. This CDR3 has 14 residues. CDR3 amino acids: CASGGFDTNEKLFF. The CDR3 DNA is TGTGCCAGCGGGGGGTTTGATACTAATGAAAAACTGTTTTTT.

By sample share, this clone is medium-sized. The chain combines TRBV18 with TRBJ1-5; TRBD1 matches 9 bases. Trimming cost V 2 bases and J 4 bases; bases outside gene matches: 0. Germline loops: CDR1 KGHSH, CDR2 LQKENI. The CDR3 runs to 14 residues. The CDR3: CASSPGTGNQPQHF. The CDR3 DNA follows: TGTGCCAGCTCACCAGGGACAGGGAATCAGCCCCAGCATTTT. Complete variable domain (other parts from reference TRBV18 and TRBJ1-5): NAGVMQNPRHLVRRRGQEARLRCSPMKGHSHVYWYRQLPEEGLKFMVYLQKENIIDESGMPKERFSAEFPKEGPSILRIQQVVRGDSAAYFCASSPGTGNQPQHFGDGTRLSIL.

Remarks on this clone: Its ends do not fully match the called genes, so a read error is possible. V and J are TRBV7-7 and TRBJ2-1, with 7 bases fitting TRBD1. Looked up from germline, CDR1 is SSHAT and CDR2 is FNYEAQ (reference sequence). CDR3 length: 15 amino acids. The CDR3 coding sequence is TGTGCTAGCAGCGTCGATAGGGGGCCCTACAATGAGCAGTTCTTC. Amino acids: CASSVDRGPYNEQFF.

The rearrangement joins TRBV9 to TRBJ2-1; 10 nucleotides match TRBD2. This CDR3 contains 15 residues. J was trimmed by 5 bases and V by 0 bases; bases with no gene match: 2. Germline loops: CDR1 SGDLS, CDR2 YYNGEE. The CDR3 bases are TGTGCCAGCAGCGTAGCCGGGACTAGCGACAATGAGCAGTTCTTC. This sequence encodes CASSVAGTSDNEQFF.

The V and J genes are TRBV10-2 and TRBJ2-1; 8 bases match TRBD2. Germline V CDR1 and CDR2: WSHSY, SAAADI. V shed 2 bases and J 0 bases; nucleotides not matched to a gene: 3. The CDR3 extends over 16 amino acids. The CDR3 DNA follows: TGCGCCAGCAGTGAGGAGCGGGGGAGCTCCTACAATGAGCAGTTCTTC. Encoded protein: CASSEERGSSYNEQFF.

CDR3 nucleotides: TGTGCCAGCAGCTGGGGTGGAGGGCGAGGGTACAATGAGCAGTTCTTC. This codes for CASSWGGGRGYNEQFF. The genes are TRBV7-2 and TRBJ2-1; the D gene is possibly TRBD2 (6 bases). CDR3 size: 16 residues. Trimming stripped 4 bases from V and 4 bases from J, with 17 bases between. CDR1 and CDR2 (germline): SGHTA, FQGNSA. The variable domain in full, completed from reference TRBV7-2 and TRBJ2-1, reads GAGVSQSPSNKVTEKGKDVELRCDPISGHTALYWYRQSLGQGLEFLIYFQGNSAPDKSGLPSDRFSAERTGGSVSTLTIQRTQQEDSAVYLCASSWGGGRGYNEQFFGPGTRLTVL.

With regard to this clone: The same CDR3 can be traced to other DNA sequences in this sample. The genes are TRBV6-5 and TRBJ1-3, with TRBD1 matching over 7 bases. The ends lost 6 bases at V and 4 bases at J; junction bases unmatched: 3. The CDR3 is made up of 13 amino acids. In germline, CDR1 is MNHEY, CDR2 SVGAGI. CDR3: CASRGTVGNTIYF. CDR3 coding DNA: TGTGCCAGCAGGGGGACAGTCGGAAACACCATATATTTT.

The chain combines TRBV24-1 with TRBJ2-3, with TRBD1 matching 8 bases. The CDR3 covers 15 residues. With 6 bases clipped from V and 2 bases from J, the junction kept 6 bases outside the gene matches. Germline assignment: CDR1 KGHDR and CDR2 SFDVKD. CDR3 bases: TGTGCCACCAGTAAGACAGGGGTGGTCACAGATACGCAGTATTTT. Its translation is CATSKTGVVTDTQYF.

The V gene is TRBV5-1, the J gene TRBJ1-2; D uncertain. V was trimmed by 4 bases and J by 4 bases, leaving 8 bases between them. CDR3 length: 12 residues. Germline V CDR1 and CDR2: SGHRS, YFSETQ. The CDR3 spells CASSPPTYGYTF. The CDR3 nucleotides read TGCGCCAGCAGCCCCCCTACCTATGGCTACACCTTC.

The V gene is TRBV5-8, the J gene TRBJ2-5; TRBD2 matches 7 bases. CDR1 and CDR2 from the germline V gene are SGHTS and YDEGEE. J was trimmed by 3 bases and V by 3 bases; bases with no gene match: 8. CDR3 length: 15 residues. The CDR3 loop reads CASSSLLATKETQYF. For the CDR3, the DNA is TGTGCCAGCAGCTCGTTACTAGCGACGAAAGAGACCCAGTACTTC.

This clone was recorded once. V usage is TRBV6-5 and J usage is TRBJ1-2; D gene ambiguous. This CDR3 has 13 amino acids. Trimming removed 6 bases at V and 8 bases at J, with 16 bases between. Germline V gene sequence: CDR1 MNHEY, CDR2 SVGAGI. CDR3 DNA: TGTGCCAGCAGGGAGTCCGCGGGGTACGGCTACACCTTC. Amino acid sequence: CASRESAGYGYTF.

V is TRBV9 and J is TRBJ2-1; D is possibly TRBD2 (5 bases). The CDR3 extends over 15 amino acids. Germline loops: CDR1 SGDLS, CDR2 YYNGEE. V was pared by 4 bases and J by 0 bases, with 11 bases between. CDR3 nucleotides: TGTGCCAGCAGCACGGACTTAAGCTCCTACAATGAGCAGTTCTTC. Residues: CASSTDLSSYNEQFF.

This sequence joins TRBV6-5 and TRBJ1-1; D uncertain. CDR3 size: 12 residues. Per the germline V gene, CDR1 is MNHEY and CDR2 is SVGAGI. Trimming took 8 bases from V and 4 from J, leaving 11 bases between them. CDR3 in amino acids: CASRGIRTEAFF. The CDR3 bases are TGTGCCAGCCGCGGCATCCGCACTGAAGCTTTCTTT.

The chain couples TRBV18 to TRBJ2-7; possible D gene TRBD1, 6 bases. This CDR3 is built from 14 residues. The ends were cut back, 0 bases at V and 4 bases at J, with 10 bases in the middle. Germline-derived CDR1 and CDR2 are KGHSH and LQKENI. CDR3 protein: CASSPPATGYEQYF. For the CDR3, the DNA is TGTGCCAGCTCACCACCGGCGACAGGTTACGAGCAGTACTTC.

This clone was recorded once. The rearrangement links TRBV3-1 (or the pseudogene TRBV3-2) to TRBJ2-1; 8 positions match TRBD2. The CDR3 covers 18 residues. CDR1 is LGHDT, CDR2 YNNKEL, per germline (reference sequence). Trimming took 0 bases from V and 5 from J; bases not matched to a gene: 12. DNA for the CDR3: TGTGCCAGCAGCCAAGATTACTCGCGGGGGGTTCTTCACAATGAGCAGTTCTTC. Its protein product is CASSQDYSRGVLHNEQFF.

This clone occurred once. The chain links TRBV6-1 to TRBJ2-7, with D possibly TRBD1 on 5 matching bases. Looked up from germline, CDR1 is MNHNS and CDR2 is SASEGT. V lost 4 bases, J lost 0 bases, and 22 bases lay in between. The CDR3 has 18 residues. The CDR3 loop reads CASSGLYRKDRSSYEQYF. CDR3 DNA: TGTGCCAGCAGTGGGCTATACAGGAAGGATAGGAGCTCCTACGAGCAGTACTTC.

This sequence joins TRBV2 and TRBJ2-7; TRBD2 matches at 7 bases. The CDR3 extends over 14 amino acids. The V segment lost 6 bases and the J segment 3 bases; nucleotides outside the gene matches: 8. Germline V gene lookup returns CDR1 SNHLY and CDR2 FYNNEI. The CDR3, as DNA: TGTGCCAGCAGCCCCGGGGGGAGGCACTACGAGCAGTACTTC. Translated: CASSPGGRHYEQYF.

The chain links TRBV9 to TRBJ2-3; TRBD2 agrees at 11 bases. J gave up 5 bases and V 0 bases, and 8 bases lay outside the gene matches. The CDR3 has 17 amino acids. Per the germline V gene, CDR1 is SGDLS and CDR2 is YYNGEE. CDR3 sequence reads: CASSVGPSGGRGDTQYF. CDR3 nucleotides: TGTGCCAGCAGCGTAGGTCCTAGCGGGGGGCGAGGAGATACGCAGTATTTT.